This TCR beta chain was sequenced for a study of T cell repertoires in ileal Crohn's disease. Study-wide results and limits: Compared with non-smokers, active smokers at surgery showed more clonal expansions.

The protocol was immunoSEQ multiplex PCR, while the TCRdb copy is restricted to in-frame clones and leaves out a portion. The sample includes more than 9,000 clones, around 81% of them seen just once. Adults with ileal or ileocolonic Crohn's disease and an indication for resection were eligible. For this clone: Its target is not known.

The receptor was isolated from an adult with Crohn's disease. Sequences were obtained from ileal tissue.

The chain's CDR3 is CASSYTGSNQPQHF. The CDR3 nucleotides read TGTGCCAGCAGCTACACAGGGAGCAATCAGCCCCAGCATTTT. The chain combines TRBV11-2 with TRBJ1-5, with D perhaps TRBD1 (6 bases). The germline V gene has CDR1 SGHAT and CDR2 FQNNGV. Trimming removed 4 bases at V and 1 base at J, with 8 bases between. The CDR3 has 14 amino acids.